This T cell receptor (beta chain) was documented in a study of regulatory T cells in long-lasting Graves disease. The authors built TCR beta libraries using iRepertoire HTBI primers and Arm-PCR of CDR3 regions. Using its own MiXCR run on the multiplex PCR reads, TCRdb lists one record per CDR3 protein. The table lists 300,000 to 400,000 distinct CDR3 sequences, over 15% of them singletons. Noted time point: newly diagnosed GD, antithyroid drugs for less than 3 months. RNA isolated from PBMCs was used to make the TCR library. The collection involved drawing nine milliliters of peripheral blood into EDTA tubes. This clonotype was counted many times. Trimming cost V 0 bases and J 5 bases; bases outside gene matches: 10. CDR1 LGHDT and CDR2 YNNKEL come from the germline V gene (reference sequence). The CDR3 has 17 residues. These same data were also listed under a study on T cells in Graves' hyperthyroidism and ophthalmopathy.

The input for sequencing was peripheral blood mononuclear cells (PBMCs), taken at new diagnosis, from a patient treated with antithyroid drugs. The sequence derives from a middle-aged man with Graves disease. V and J are TRBV3-1 and TRBJ2-3; 8 bases are shared with TRBD1. The CDR3 DNA reads as TGTGCCAGCAGCCAAGAATTTGGTCGGGACAGGAAAGATACGCAGTATTTT. This encodes CASSQEFGRDRKDTQYF.